The 22 T cell receptor beta chains in this list originate from one sample, sequenced in a study of T cell responses to AZD1222 COVID-19 vaccine. TCRdb's table, derived via immunoSEQ multiplex PCR, lists solely in-frame clones and lacks some. The table has 95,000 to 150,000 clones, 80% to 90% seen once. Sequencing used peripheral blood, obtained on day 0 of AZD1222 vaccination. The receptors were sampled from an adult in good health.

This chain joins TRBV7-9 and TRBJ2-5, with D perhaps TRBD1 or TRBD2 (6 bases each). V lost 1 base, J lost 5 bases, and 14 bases lay in between. The CDR3 spans 15 residues. Germline V gives CDR1 SEHNR, CDR2 FQNEAQ (reference sequence). CDR3 DNA sequence: TGTGCCAGCAGCTTAGGGCTCCTAGGGGGGGAGACCCAGTACTTC. Translation gives CASSLGLLGGETQYF.

The V gene is TRBV15, the J gene TRBJ1-2; D is ambiguous. V was trimmed by 1 base and J by 11 bases, leaving 11 bases between them. The CDR3 consists of 12 residues. The germline V gene has CDR1 LNHNV and CDR2 YYDKDF (reference sequence). The CDR3 protein is CATSRVPTAYTF. Here the CDR3 DNA reads TGTGCCACCAGCAGAGTCCCGACCGCGTACACCTTC.

J is TRBJ1-6 and V is TRBV2; TRBD1 is a possible D gene (6 bases). The germline CDR1 and CDR2 sequences are SNHLY and FYNNEI. The CDR3 has 15 residues. Trimming stripped 6 bases from V and 7 bases from J, with 16 bases between. The CDR3 DNA reads as TGTGCCAGCAGGATAGAGGCAGGGGTCAATTCACCCCTCCACTTT. Its protein is CASRIEAGVNSPLHF.

This clone was seen once. The rearrangement joins TRBV4-1 to TRBJ1-4; possible D gene TRBD1, 6 bases. V lost 3 bases and J 0 bases, leaving 11 bases between the germline ends. From germline, CDR1 is MGHRA and CDR2 YSYEKL. This CDR3 has 16 amino acids. The CDR3 DNA is TGCGCCAGCAGCCAGCAGGGGACCGCAACTAATGAAAAACTGTTTTTT. It is translated as CASSQQGTATNEKLFF.

The chain uses TRBV27 and TRBJ1-1, with D maybe TRBD1 (6 bases). This CDR3 spans 15 amino acids. Germline V gene sequence: CDR1 MNHEY, CDR2 SMNVEV (reference sequence). V lost 5 bases, J lost 6 bases, and 19 bases lay in between. CDR3 DNA: TGTGCCAGCAGTCCACAACAGGGTGGGAAAGCTGAAGCTTTCTTT. Its protein is CASSPQQGGKAEAFF.

This rearrangement joins TRBV2 to TRBJ1-2; no definite D call. Germline V gene sequence: CDR1 SNHLY, CDR2 FYNNEI. Trimming left V 4 bases short and J 8 bases short, with 17 bases between. The CDR3 runs 14 residues. This chain's CDR3 is CASSGFEEGRGYTF. The CDR3 region has the DNA TGTGCCAGCAGTGGTTTCGAGGAGGGAAGAGGCTACACCTTC.

The genes are TRBV5-6 and TRBJ1-1, with a weak D call TRBD1 (5 bases). The V gene lost 3 bases and the J gene lost 1 base, with 16 bases spanning the gap. The CDR3 is 16 amino acids. Germline CDR1 is SGHDT and CDR2 is YYEEEE. The CDR3 reads CASSYFSRQGNTEAFF. CDR3 DNA sequence: TGTGCCAGCAGCTATTTCTCCAGGCAGGGGAACACTGAAGCTTTCTTT.

The chain has TRBV25-1 and TRBJ2-7; D gene uncertain. From germline, CDR1 is MGHDK and CDR2 SYGVNS. The CDR3 sequence is 11 residues long. Deletions cut 4 bases from V and 4 bases from J, with 5 bases between. The CDR3 sequence: CASSVTYEQYF. CDR3 sequence (DNA): TGTGCCAGCAGTGTTACATACGAGCAGTACTTC.

V is TRBV29-1 and J is TRBJ2-4; perhaps TRBD1 as D (5 bases). V gave up 5 bases and J gave up 0 bases, with 11 bases separating them. This CDR3 region has 14 residues. In germline, CDR1 is SQVTM, CDR2 ANQGSEA. CDR3 in amino acids: CSVRPGLAKNIQYF. Here the CDR3 DNA reads TGCAGCGTTCGGCCAGGGCTAGCCAAAAACATTCAGTACTTC.

The chain links TRBV19 to TRBJ1-3; D is unclear. The CDR3 has 16 residues. Trimming took 3 bases from V and 0 from J, leaving 12 bases between them. Germline assignment: CDR1 LNHDA and CDR2 SQIVND (reference sequence). CDR3 bases: TGTGCCAGTAGTATTGGGTCACCTCGCTCTGGAAACACCATATATTTT. Protein product: CASSIGSPRSGNTIYF.

The chain uses TRBV5-1 and TRBJ2-3; D uncertain. Germline assignment: CDR1 SGHRS and CDR2 YFSETQ. The CDR3 sequence is 12 residues long. The ends were cut back, 4 bases at V and 2 bases at J, with 5 bases in the middle. The CDR3 region is CASSDDTDTQYF. In DNA, the CDR3 is TGCGCCAGCAGCGATGACACAGATACGCAGTATTTT.

The rearrangement joins TRBV27 to TRBJ1-5, with D unclear. Trimming took off 3 bases at V and 0 bases at J, with 12 bases between the two ends. This CDR3 is 16 amino acids long. The germline V gene has CDR1 MNHEY and CDR2 SMNVEV (reference sequence). In nucleotides, the CDR3 is TGTGCCAGCAGTTTCAGGTCACAGTATAGCAATCAGCCCCAGCATTTT. Protein: CASSFRSQYSNQPQHF.

The rearrangement joins TRBV11-2 to TRBJ1-5; possible D gene TRBD1, 5 bases. CDR3 size: 15 residues. Trimming left V 4 bases short and J 3 bases short, with 13 bases between. Germline loops: CDR1 SGHAT, CDR2 FQNNGV. The CDR3 spells CASSWGTAVNQPQHF. Written as DNA, the CDR3 is TGTGCCAGCAGCTGGGGGACTGCAGTCAATCAGCCCCAGCATTTT. The complete variable domain, with remaining parts taken from reference TRBV11-2 and TRBJ1-5, reads EAGVAQSPRYKIIEKRQSVAFWCNPISGHATLYWYQQILGQGPKLLIQFQNNGVVDDSQLPKDRFSAERLKGVDSTLKIQPAKLEDSAVYLCASSWGTAVNQPQHFGDGTRLSIL.

This sequence joins TRBV6-2 or TRBV6-3 and TRBJ2-7; D not resolved. Germline CDR1 reads MNHEY; CDR2 reads SVGEGT. V lost 2 bases, J lost 1 base, and 12 bases lay in between. The CDR3 extends over 15 amino acids. CDR3 sequence reads: CASSYPGRLSYEQYF. In nucleotides, the CDR3 is TGTGCCAGCAGTTACCCCGGCAGGTTGTCCTACGAGCAGTACTTC.

The chain couples TRBV7-9 to TRBJ2-5; 7 nucleotides align to TRBD1. After removal of 6 bases from V and 6 bases from J, the junction contained 10 bases not matched to a gene. CDR1 is SEHNR and CDR2 is FQNEAQ in the germline V gene (reference sequence). The CDR3 consists of 14 residues. The CDR3 DNA follows: TGTGCCAGCAGACCCAGACAGGGCCCCAAGACCCAGTACTTC. Translation: CASRPRQGPKTQYF.

This clone was recorded only once. The chain uses TRBV9 and TRBJ1-5; no firm D call. Trimming took off 0 bases at V and 2 bases at J, with 9 bases between the two ends. Germline V lookup: CDR1 SGDLS, CDR2 YYNGEE. The CDR3 is 15 amino acids. The CDR3 DNA reads as TGTGCCAGCAGCGTAGAGCCTGGGGGCAATCAGCCCCAGCATTTT. As protein: CASSVEPGGNQPQHF.

The chain combines TRBV5-8 with TRBJ1-5; maybe TRBD1 (6 bases). The CDR3 is 14 amino acids. V lost 4 bases, J lost 7 bases, and 15 bases lay in between. The germline gives CDR1 SGHTS, CDR2 YDEGEE. The CDR3, as DNA: TGTGCCAGCAGCGGGACACAGGGCTACCAGCCCCAGCATTTT. Translated, it gives CASSGTQGYQPQHF. Filled out from reference TRBV5-8 and TRBJ1-5, the complete variable domain reads EAGVTQSPTHLIKTRGQQATLRCSPISGHTSVYWYQQALGLGLQFLLWYDEGEERNRGNFPPRFSGRQFPNYSSELNVNALELEDSALYLCASSGTQGYQPQHFGDGTRLSIL.

This clone turned up a few times. The chain uses TRBV6-5 and TRBJ1-6; TRBD1 might be the D (6 bases). V was pared by 0 bases and J by 10 bases, with 16 bases between. The CDR3 is made up of 16 amino acids. Germline loops: CDR1 MNHEY, CDR2 SVGAGI. This CDR3 reads CASSYSPQGINSPLHF. Here the CDR3 DNA reads TGTGCCAGCAGTTACTCACCCCAGGGGATAAACTCACCCCTCCACTTT.

The V and J genes are TRBV7-9 and TRBJ1-5, with D perhaps TRBD1 (6 bases). Trimming left V 4 bases short and J 0 bases short, with 16 bases between. The CDR3 extends over 17 amino acids. CDR1 is SEHNR, CDR2 FQNEAQ, per germline (reference sequence). CDR3 amino acids: CASSWAGQGISNQPQHF. The CDR3 DNA sequence: TGTGCCAGCAGCTGGGCTGGGCAGGGGATTAGCAATCAGCCCCAGCATTTT.

The chain links TRBV2 to TRBJ2-2; possible D gene TRBD2, 5 bases. Between the trimmed V and J ends, which lost 3 bases and 2 bases, there was a span of 10 bases. The CDR3 is 15 residues long. Per the germline V gene, CDR1 is SNHLY and CDR2 is FYNNEI. CDR3 residues: CASSEYAGNTGELFF. DNA for the CDR3: TGTGCCAGCAGTGAGTACGCGGGTAACACCGGGGAGCTGTTTTTT.

This sequence joins TRBV6-5 and TRBJ2-7, with D unclear. Trimming cost V 0 bases and J 2 bases, with 5 bases left between them. The V gene's germline CDR1 is MNHEY and CDR2 SVGAGI. This CDR3 is built from 13 residues. The CDR3 nucleotides read TGTGCCAGCAGTTACTCGGACCCCTACGAGCAGTACTTC. It codes for CASSYSDPYEQYF.

The gene calls are TRBV25-1 and TRBJ1-1; D gene uncertain. The CDR3 loop spans 18 amino acids. V lost 3 bases to trimming and J lost 5 bases, with 25 bases between them. Germline assignment: CDR1 MGHDK and CDR2 SYGVNS. CDR3 DNA sequence: TGTGCCAGCAGTGACCGAGAAATGAGGGCCGTCTCCGGGACTGAAGCTTTCTTT. Its translation: CASSDREMRAVSGTEAFF.